A single sample gave rise to the 30 T cell receptor beta chains below, sequenced in a study of blood T cell repertoires in COVID-19. Only in-frame clones appear in the TCRdb table, and some are missing; sequencing was by immunoSEQ multiplex PCR. The sample includes 95,000 to 150,000 clones, roughly 88% of them seen just once. What was sequenced was peripheral blood. The receptors stem from a man between 35 and 55 years old with acute or convalescent COVID-19.

The V and J genes are TRBV29-1 and TRBJ1-1, with 7 bases fitting TRBD1. The CDR3 has 14 amino acids. V trimming: 2 bases; J trimming: 0 bases; junction bases outside the gene matches: 3. Germline CDR1 and CDR2: SQVTM and ANQGSEA. The CDR3 protein is CSVEPTGVNTEAFF. The CDR3 region has the DNA TGCAGCGTTGAACCCACAGGGGTGAACACTGAAGCTTTCTTT.

The chain combines TRBV19 with TRBJ2-1, with 10 bases lining up with TRBD2. The V and J ends lost 10 bases and 0 bases, in that order; junction bases with no gene match: 24. Germline V gene sequence: CDR1 LNHDA, CDR2 SQIVND (reference sequence). This CDR3 comprises 21 residues. The CDR3 spells CATVVRTSRTSGPSSYNEQFF. The CDR3 DNA reads as TGTGCCACCGTAGTCCGAACCTCTAGGACTAGCGGTCCAAGCTCCTACAATGAGCAGTTCTTC.

This clone was counted a single time. This chain connects TRBV18 to TRBJ1-1, with D maybe TRBD1 (6 bases). The germline V gene encodes CDR1 KGHSH and CDR2 LQKENI. The V end was cut by 3 bases, the J end by 5 bases, with 13 bases between. The CDR3 is 14 residues long. CDR3 protein: CASSPRGSGTEAFF. Here the CDR3 DNA reads TGTGCCAGCTCACCGAGGGGGTCGGGGACTGAAGCTTTCTTT.

This chain connects TRBV10-2 to TRBJ2-5; TRBD1 matches at 7 bases. The trim removed 0 bases at V and 3 bases at J, leaving 13 bases unmatched. The CDR3 has 18 amino acids. Germline loops: CDR1 WSHSY, CDR2 SAAADI. CDR3 loop: CASSESQIPGTDKETQYF. The DNA for the CDR3 is TGCGCCAGCAGTGAGTCTCAAATACCCGGGACAGACAAAGAGACCCAGTACTTC.

The gene calls are TRBV5-1 and TRBJ2-7, with a tentative D call TRBD1 (7 bases). The CDR3 is made up of 13 amino acids. Trimming stripped 3 bases from V and 4 bases from J, with 11 bases between. In germline, CDR1 is SGHRS, CDR2 YFSETQ. The CDR3 DNA sequence: TGCGCCAGCAGCTCCTCAGGGGGGTACGAGCAGTACTTC. Amino acids: CASSSSGGYEQYF.

The V call is TRBV14, the J call TRBJ2-7; D uncertain. This CDR3 contains 17 residues. V lost 4 bases and J lost 3, with 22 bases in between. Germline V gene data show CDR1 as SGHDN and CDR2 as FVKESK. The CDR3, as DNA: TGTGCCAGCAGCCTCGACTCCCCGGCGTCAGCTTTCTACGAGCAGTACTTC. Amino acid sequence: CASSLDSPASAFYEQYF.

This clone was recorded a few times. This sequence joins TRBV30 and TRBJ1-3; 9 bases are a match to TRBD1. Germline values: CDR1 GTSNPN, CDR2 SVGIG (reference sequence). Unmatched junction bases numbered 9, after V lost 6 bases and J lost 0 bases. There are 16 residues in the CDR3. CDR3 residues: CACRRDRVLSGNTIYF. The CDR3 nucleotides are TGTGCCTGCCGGCGGGACAGGGTCCTCTCTGGAAACACCATATATTTT.

The chain joins TRBV7-2 to TRBJ1-2; D might be TRBD1 (5 bases). The germline V and J ends were trimmed by 6 bases and 8 bases, with 16 bases remaining between them. Germline-derived CDR1 and CDR2 are SGHTA and FQGNSA. This CDR3 is built from 13 residues. CDR3 protein: CASRIGGVSGYTF. CDR3 coding DNA: TGTGCCAGCAGGATCGGGGGGGTCAGCGGCTACACCTTC.

The chain recombines TRBV28 with TRBJ2-5; the match to TRBD2 covers 12 bases. The CDR3 length is 16 residues. The V and J ends lost 5 bases and 0 bases, in that order; junction bases with no gene match: 4. CDR1 and CDR2 from the germline V gene are MDHEN and SYDVKM. The CDR3 loop reads CASSLAGGPHQETQYF. CDR3 in DNA: TGTGCCAGCAGTCTAGCGGGAGGGCCTCACCAAGAGACCCAGTACTTC.

V is TRBV6-1 and J is TRBJ1-5; possible D gene TRBD1, 5 bases. V lost 1 base, J lost 6 bases, and 10 bases lay in between. CDR1 and CDR2 from the germline V gene are MNHNS and SASEGT. This CDR3 region has 14 residues. The CDR3 spells CASSEVSGGQPQHF. The CDR3 bases are TGTGCCAGCAGTGAAGTTTCCGGGGGTCAGCCCCAGCATTTT.

The V call is TRBV4-3, the J call TRBJ2-5, with 9 bases lining up with TRBD2. CDR1 LGHNA and CDR2 YSLEER come from the germline V gene. The trim removed 1 base at V and 5 bases at J, leaving 11 bases unmatched. This CDR3 spans 17 amino acids. The CDR3 DNA follows: TGCGCCAGCAGCCAAGGGGCGGTTGCGGGGGGGCATGAGACCCAGTACTTC. Its protein product is CASSQGAVAGGHETQYF.

The genes are TRBV9 and TRBJ1-2; maybe TRBD1 (5 bases). Per germline, CDR1 SGDLS and CDR2 YYNGEE. This CDR3 comprises 15 residues. Between the trimmed V and J ends, which lost 0 bases and 4 bases, there was a span of 13 bases. The CDR3 DNA reads TGTGCCAGCAGCGTAGGGGCCGACAGTGCCTATGGCTACACCTTC. Translated: CASSVGADSAYGYTF.

The rearrangement joins TRBV2 to TRBJ1-3; D is possibly TRBD1 (5 bases). CDR1 is SNHLY and CDR2 is FYNNEI in the germline V gene. This CDR3 contains 14 residues. Trimming pared 8 bases from V and 2 bases from J, leaving 13 bases between. CDR3 sequence reads: CASGEVGAGNTIYF. In DNA form, the CDR3 reads TGTGCCAGCGGGGAGGTGGGGGCTGGAAACACCATATATTTT.

This chain joins TRBV6-4 and TRBJ1-2; TRBD1 matches 8 bases. The CDR3 length is 14 residues. Germline V lookup: CDR1 MRHNA, CDR2 SNTAGT. The V segment lost 7 bases and the J segment 8 bases; nucleotides outside the gene matches: 12. The CDR3 here is CASKSTGAFGGYTF. The DNA for the CDR3 is TGTGCCAGCAAATCGACAGGGGCTTTTGGAGGCTACACCTTC.

The rearrangement links TRBV4-3 to TRBJ1-2, with D uncertain. The germline V gene has CDR1 LGHNA and CDR2 YSLEER. Trimming stripped 0 bases from V and 4 bases from J, with 12 bases between. This CDR3 is built from 15 residues. The chain's CDR3 is CASSQDQAIPYGYTF. DNA of the CDR3: TGCGCCAGCAGCCAAGATCAGGCAATCCCCTATGGCTACACCTTC.

The chain couples TRBV24-1 to TRBJ2-7, with TRBD2 matching 10 bases. Germline CDR1 is KGHDR and CDR2 is SFDVKD. The CDR3 covers 15 residues. V was clipped by 6 bases and J by 0 bases; unmatched bases: 4. CDR3 in DNA: TGTGCCACCAGTCCTAGCGGGAGAACCTCCTACGAGCAGTACTTC. Amino acids: CATSPSGRTSYEQYF.

The chain joins TRBV5-1 to TRBJ1-1; 7 positions agree with TRBD1. The germline V gene has CDR1 SGHRS and CDR2 YFSETQ. The CDR3 length is 14 residues. Losses at the gene ends were 4 bases for V and 3 bases for J; bases not matched to a gene: 6. The CDR3 loop reads CASSRQGRDTEAFF. Written as DNA, the CDR3 is TGCGCCAGCAGCCGACAGGGAAGGGACACTGAAGCTTTCTTT.

The chain carries TRBV2 and TRBJ2-5; 9 nucleotides agree with TRBD1. J lost 4 bases, V lost 6 bases, and 9 bases had no gene match. Germline V gene sequence: CDR1 SNHLY, CDR2 FYNNEI. The CDR3 is 15 amino acids. Here the CDR3 reads CASSSPGQGIETQYF. CDR3 bases: TGTGCCAGCAGCTCCCCGGGACAGGGTATAGAGACCCAGTACTTC.

V usage is TRBV10-1 and J usage is TRBJ1-1; possible D gene TRBD1, 6 bases. Trimming took off 6 bases at V and 10 bases at J, with 21 bases between the two ends. The germline CDR1 and CDR2 sequences are WNHNN and SYGVQD (reference sequence). The CDR3 extends over 14 amino acids. In DNA, the CDR3 is TGCGCCAGCAGCGCATGGGGGGGGCAGGGAGGAGCTTTCTTT. This codes for CASSAWGGQGGAFF.

The chain joins TRBV29-1 to TRBJ1-3; D gene uncertain. Between the trimmed V and J ends, which lost 3 bases and 2 bases, there was a span of 8 bases. Germline CDR1 reads SQVTM; CDR2 reads ANQGSEA. The CDR3 has 13 residues. The CDR3, as DNA: TGCAGCGTTGAGAGTCCACCTGGAAACACCATATATTTT. This translates into CSVESPPGNTIYF.

In regard to this clone: Distinct nucleotide sequences in the sample also encode this CDR3. The CDR3: CASSPGGSYNEQFF. Here the CDR3 DNA reads TGTGCCAGCAGTCCGGGGGGATCCTACAATGAGCAGTTCTTC. The chain carries TRBV27 and TRBJ2-1; TRBD2 aligns across 7 bases. CDR3 length equals 14 residues. V shed 5 bases, J shed 1 base, and the junction held 2 bases outside the gene matches. Germline CDR1 is MNHEY and CDR2 is SMNVEV (reference sequence).

In DNA form, the CDR3 reads TGTGCCAGCAGTCCTTATCAACAAGCTGGAAACACCATATATTTT. Its translation: CASSPYQQAGNTIYF. This sequence joins TRBV27 and TRBJ1-3; no clear D. V was shortened by 5 bases and J by 2 bases, with 13 bases between the two germline ends. The CDR3 is 15 amino acids. Germline V gene lookup returns CDR1 MNHEY and CDR2 SMNVEV (reference sequence).

The V call is TRBV15, the J call TRBJ1-1; unclear D gene. This CDR3 comprises 16 residues. With 1 base removed from V and 5 bases from J, the gap between germline ends came to 17 bases. Germline values: CDR1 LNHNV, CDR2 YYDKDF (reference sequence). CDR3 sequence: CATSRGSGGGYTEAFF. DNA for the CDR3: TGTGCCACCAGCAGAGGTTCCGGAGGAGGGTATACTGAAGCTTTCTTT.

This clone was found once. The chain has TRBV20-1 and TRBJ1-3, with a weak D call TRBD1 (5 bases). Per germline, CDR1 DFQATT and CDR2 SNEGSKA (reference sequence). This CDR3 contains 15 residues. Trimming stripped 3 bases from V and 1 base from J, with 13 bases between. CDR3 DNA: TGCAGTGCTAGTCCCAGGGACTTTTCTGGAAACACCATATATTTT. Translated: CSASPRDFSGNTIYF.

The chain uses TRBV6-5 and TRBJ2-5; 8 bases match TRBD2. There are 13 residues in the CDR3. Germline V gene data show CDR1 as MNHEY and CDR2 as SVGAGI. The V gene end was trimmed by 8 bases and the J gene end by 2 bases; junction bases not matched to a gene: 4. CDR3 in amino acids: CASVGGGQETQYF. CDR3 nucleotide sequence: TGTGCCAGCGTAGGCGGGGGGCAAGAGACCCAGTACTTC.

The chain is built from TRBV11-2 and TRBJ1-5; weak D call: TRBD1 (6 bases). The CDR3 length is 16 residues. V lost 2 bases and J 4 bases, leaving 15 bases between the germline ends. Germline V gene lookup returns CDR1 SGHAT and CDR2 FQNNGV. The CDR3 sequence: CASSLFPGDSNQPQHF. In nucleotides, the CDR3 is TGTGCCAGCAGCTTATTCCCAGGGGATAGTAATCAGCCCCAGCATTTT. Based on the CDR3 plus reference TRBV11-2 and TRBJ1-5, the full variable domain is EAGVAQSPRYKIIEKRQSVAFWCNPISGHATLYWYQQILGQGPKLLIQFQNNGVVDDSQLPKDRFSAERLKGVDSTLKIQPAKLEDSAVYLCASSLFPGDSNQPQHFGDGTRLSIL.

This chain connects TRBV6-5 to TRBJ1-1, with 7 bases that match TRBD1. The V segment lost 5 bases and the J segment 4 bases; nucleotides outside the gene matches: 10. Germline V gives CDR1 MNHEY, CDR2 SVGAGI. The length of the CDR3 is 15 residues. CDR3 sequence: CASSQPRGATTEAFF. As DNA, the CDR3 is TGTGCCAGCAGTCAGCCCAGGGGGGCGACCACTGAAGCTTTCTTT.

The rearrangement links TRBV2 to TRBJ2-4; a weak D match, TRBD1 (6 bases). Looked up from germline, CDR1 is SNHLY and CDR2 is FYNNEI. The length of the CDR3 is 14 residues. V lost 1 base and J 8 bases, leaving 12 bases between the germline ends. Here the CDR3 DNA reads TGTGCCAGCAGTGAAGATCAGGGGTGGGACATTCAGTACTTC. Its translation is CASSEDQGWDIQYF.

The chain has TRBV6-2 or TRBV6-3 and TRBJ2-1, with 9 positions matching TRBD2. CDR3 length: 17 amino acids. The germline gives CDR1 MNHEY, CDR2 SVGEGT. Germline trimming cut 5 bases from V and 2 bases from J; bases unmatched to any gene: 10. The CDR3 DNA follows: TGTGCCAGCAGTGGTAGCGGGAGTTTAGGAACCTACAATGAGCAGTTCTTC. It yields the protein CASSGSGSLGTYNEQFF.

This chain connects TRBV18 to TRBJ1-6; TRBD1 matches at 7 bases. The germline gives CDR1 KGHSH, CDR2 LQKENI. With V trimmed by 3 bases and J by 10 bases, 3 bases remained unmatched. This CDR3 has 13 amino acids. The CDR3 DNA is TGTGCCAGCTCACCGGGGACAGCGTCACCCCTCCACTTT. Residues: CASSPGTASPLHF. The full variable domain, with the rest looked up from reference TRBV18 and TRBJ1-6, is NAGVMQNPRHLVRRRGQEARLRCSPMKGHSHVYWYRQLPEEGLKFMVYLQKENIIDESGMPKERFSAEFPKEGPSILRIQQVVRGDSAAYFCASSPGTASPLHFGNGTRLTVT.